This TCR beta chain was captured by sequencing in a study of neoadjuvant anti-PD-1 for oral cavity cancer. Study-level background: Most patients had three to four biweekly doses of 3 mg/kg nivolumab before resection. Around day 43, patients without progression received a fourth nivolumab dose before surgery.

The germline V gene has CDR1 ENHRY and CDR2 SYGVKD. The CDR3 contains 13 residues. V was clipped by 6 bases and J by 7 bases, with 13 bases between them. PBMC libraries mostly used 480 ng of input genomic DNA, with six replicates per sample. Measured with immunoSEQ multiplex PCR; TCRdb has only the in-frame clones, and not every one. The sample carries 65,000 to 70,000 clones, roughly nine tenths recorded once. The time point denotes: after neoadjuvant nivolumab, at surgical resection. Cohort: HPV-negative, locally advanced oral cavity squamous cell carcinoma patients. The sequencing used PBMCs, collected after nivolumab (anti-PD-1) treatment. The sequence derives from a person aged 40 to 85 with oral cavity squamous cell carcinoma. This chain joins TRBV10-3 and TRBJ2-4, with D possibly TRBD2 on 6 matching bases. The CDR3 DNA follows: TGTGCCATCAGCCGGGACTCGGGGAACATTCAGTACTTC. It specifies CAISRDSGNIQYF.